Listed below are T cell receptor beta chains from one sample, sequenced in a study of OX40 agonist ivuxolimab in advanced cancers. This table comes from immunoSEQ multiplex PCR, and its TCRdb copy is limited to in-frame clones, with some not included. There are about 40,000 clones in the sample; around 84% occur only once, and roughly a fifth lies in the top ten. This sample comprised CD4+ or CD8+ T cells sorted from blood, obtained in a trial of the OX40 agonist ivuxolimab. These receptors all stem from an adult with an advanced solid tumor such as melanoma, head and neck, liver or kidney cancer. Both conserved end residues are part of each CDR3. A D gene is named only where the DNA matches it firmly. The listing skips clone size in some rows; elsewhere it reads once, few, many or a size class.

size,D,V,J,DNA,CDR3
once,TRBD1,TRBV9,TRBJ1-6,TGTGCCAGCAGCAGTTCAGGGGGGAATTCACCCCTCCACTTT,CASSSSGGNSPLHF
.,.,TRBV29-1,TRBJ1-2,TGCAGCGTTGAAGCCACAGGCATCGAGGGGTATGGCTACACCTTC,CSVEATGIEGYGYTF
.,.,TRBV9,TRBJ2-7,TGTGCCAGCAGCCCCTCATCTGTCTCCGAGCAGTACTTC,CASSPSSVSEQYF
.,.,TRBV10-3,TRBJ1-3,TGTGCCATCAGTGACCCCACAGGGAGTATTGGAAACACCATATATTTT,CAISDPTGSIGNTIYF
.,.,TRBV14,TRBJ1-3,TGTGCCAGCAGCCGGGAGGCGAACTCTGGAAACACCATATATTTT,CASSREANSGNTIYF
once,TRBD2,TRBV6-5,TRBJ2-3,TGTGCCAGCAGTGGACTAGCAGAGTCCACAGATACGCAGTATTTT,CASSGLAESTDTQYF
once,.,TRBV4-1,TRBJ1-4,TGCGCCAGCAGCCAAGATCCCGGGGCGGATGAAAAACTGTTTTTT,CASSQDPGADEKLFF
.,.,TRBV19,TRBJ1-1,TGTGCCAGTAGTGTAGGGGCTACTGAAGCTTTCTTT,CASSVGATEAFF
.,.,TRBV27,TRBJ2-1,TGTGCCAGCAGTTTAATTCCTCTGACAGGAGACCTTTACAATGAGCAGTTCTTC,CASSLIPLTGDLYNEQFF
.,.,TRBV7-9,TRBJ1-2,TGTGCCAGCATCGGCTCTGATCAGGGGCTTGGCTATGGCTACACCTTC,CASIGSDQGLGYGYTF
.,TRBD1,TRBV7-9,TRBJ2-4,TGTGCCAGCAGTTCCCGGGACAGGGAGGCGGACATTCAGTACTTC,CASSSRDREADIQYF
.,.,TRBV21-1,TRBJ1-2,TGTGCCAGCAGCAAGGGGGACAACGCTAACTATGGCTACACCTTC,CASSKGDNANYGYTF
few,.,TRBV5-1,TRBJ1-2,TGCGCCAGCAGCTTCCTAGGCGGGGTCAACGAGATGGATGGCTACACCTTC,CASSFLGGVNEMDGYTF
.,.,TRBV6-5,TRBJ2-1,TGTGCCAGCAGTTGGAGACAGGGAGGCAATGAGCAGTTCTTC,CASSWRQGGNEQFF
.,.,TRBV11-1,TRBJ1-1,TGTGCCAGCAGCTTAGCCCCGGGCACTGAAGCTTTCTTT,CASSLAPGTEAFF
.,TRBD1,TRBV7-6,TRBJ2-2,TGTGCCAGCAGCTTACCCGGACAGGGAACCGACACCGGGGAGCTGTTTTTT,CASSLPGQGTDTGELFF
once,.,TRBV5-4,TRBJ2-7,TGTGCCAGCAGCTTCGGGCAGGGTGGTTACGAGCAGTACTTC,CASSFGQGGYEQYF
.,TRBD1,TRBV7-8,TRBJ2-1,TGTGCCAGCAGCCTTCCGGGACAGGTTGACCATGAGCAGTTCTTC,CASSLPGQVDHEQFF
.,.,TRBV4-1,TRBJ1-1,TGCGCCAGCAGCCAAGAAATCGCTAACACTGAAGCTTTCTTT,CASSQEIANTEAFF
.,TRBD1,TRBV4-1,TRBJ2-5,TGCGCCAGCAGCCTCGGACAGGGGGCGCAGGAGACCCAGTACTTC,CASSLGQGAQETQYF
once,TRBD1,TRBV30,TRBJ1-1,TGTGCCTGGAGCGTTGGACAGGTGAACACTGAAGCTTTCTTT,CAWSVGQVNTEAFF
.,.,TRBV28,TRBJ2-7,TGTGCCAGCAGTTTTGGGCAGCCTCTCTCCTACGAGCAGTACTTC,CASSFGQPLSYEQYF
.,.,TRBV7-9,TRBJ2-1,TGTGCCAGCAGCTTAAATCGGGACAATGAGCAGTTCTTC,CASSLNRDNEQFF
.,TRBD2,TRBV5-4,TRBJ2-1,TGTGCCAGCAGCTTGGTGGGAGCGGGGGTATACAATGAGCAGTTCTTC,CASSLVGAGVYNEQFF
.,.,TRBV4-2,TRBJ2-5,TGTGCCAGCAGCCAGGAAACAGAGACCCAGTACTTC,CASSQETETQYF
few,TRBD1,TRBV7-6,TRBJ1-4,TGTGCCAGCAGCCCAGACAGGGAAAGGGGAAAACTGTTTTTT,CASSPDRERGKLFF
once,.,TRBV6-5,TRBJ1-1,TGTGCCAGCAGTTACTCGTTGGGGGTAGAAGCTTTCTTT,CASSYSLGVEAFF
.,.,TRBV4-1,TRBJ2-5,TGCGCCAGCAGCCCTAAAGGGGGTGGGGAGACCCAGTACTTC,CASSPKGGGETQYF
.,.,TRBV7-9,TRBJ1-1,TGTGCCAGCAGCTTAGATGACACTGAAGCTTTCTTT,CASSLDDTEAFF
once,.,TRBV7-9,TRBJ1-4,TGTGCCAGCAGCGATTGGGGTCGGCAGGCCGATGAAAAACTGTTTTTT,CASSDWGRQADEKLFF
.,TRBD1,TRBV14,TRBJ2-7,TGTGCCAGCAGCCCCATGACAGGGGCCTACGAGCAGTACTTC,CASSPMTGAYEQYF
.,TRBD1,TRBV7-6,TRBJ1-5,TGTGCCAGCAGCCTAGAACAGGGGAATAGCAATCAGCCCCAGCATTTT,CASSLEQGNSNQPQHF
.,TRBD1,TRBV2,TRBJ1-6,TGTGCCAGCAGCACCAATGCCTCCGGGACAGGGGAATCACCCCTCCACTTT,CASSTNASGTGESPLHF
.,.,TRBV28,TRBJ1-2,TGTGCCAGCAGTTGGGGGGACGGGGGCGACTATGGCTACACCTTC,CASSWGDGGDYGYTF
once,.,TRBV9,TRBJ1-1,TGTGTCAGCGGGGATAACACTGAAGCTTTCTTT,CVSGDNTEAFF
.,.,TRBV9,TRBJ2-3,TGTGCCAGCAGCTCCGAGGGGCTAGTCCCAGATACGCAGTATTTT,CASSSEGLVPDTQYF
few,.,TRBV7-6,TRBJ1-1,TGTGCCAGCAGCTTACCCCACGAAGCTTTCTTT,CASSLPHEAFF
once,.,TRBV19,TRBJ1-6,TGTGCCAGTAAACCAGAGGCGGGCTCCTATAATTCACCCCTCCACTTT,CASKPEAGSYNSPLHF
.,.,TRBV27,TRBJ1-1,TGTGCCAGCAGCCCGTCTGGCGGGGGCCGGACTGAAGCTTTCTTT,CASSPSGGGRTEAFF
.,.,TRBV4-1,TRBJ2-3,TGCGCCAGCAGCCAAGGTGGTGAATTCACAGATACGCAGTATTTT,CASSQGGEFTDTQYF
.,TRBD1,TRBV9,TRBJ1-2,TGTGCCAGCAGCGAGGACAGGGGGCGCGGCTACACCTTC,CASSEDRGRGYTF
once,.,TRBV4-3,TRBJ2-1,TGCGCCAGCAGCCAAGACAGGAGCTCCTACAATGAGCAGTTCTTC,CASSQDRSSYNEQFF
once,.,TRBV18,TRBJ2-1,TGTGCCAGCTCACCACCCTCAGATAACAATGAGCAGTTCTTC,CASSPPSDNNEQFF